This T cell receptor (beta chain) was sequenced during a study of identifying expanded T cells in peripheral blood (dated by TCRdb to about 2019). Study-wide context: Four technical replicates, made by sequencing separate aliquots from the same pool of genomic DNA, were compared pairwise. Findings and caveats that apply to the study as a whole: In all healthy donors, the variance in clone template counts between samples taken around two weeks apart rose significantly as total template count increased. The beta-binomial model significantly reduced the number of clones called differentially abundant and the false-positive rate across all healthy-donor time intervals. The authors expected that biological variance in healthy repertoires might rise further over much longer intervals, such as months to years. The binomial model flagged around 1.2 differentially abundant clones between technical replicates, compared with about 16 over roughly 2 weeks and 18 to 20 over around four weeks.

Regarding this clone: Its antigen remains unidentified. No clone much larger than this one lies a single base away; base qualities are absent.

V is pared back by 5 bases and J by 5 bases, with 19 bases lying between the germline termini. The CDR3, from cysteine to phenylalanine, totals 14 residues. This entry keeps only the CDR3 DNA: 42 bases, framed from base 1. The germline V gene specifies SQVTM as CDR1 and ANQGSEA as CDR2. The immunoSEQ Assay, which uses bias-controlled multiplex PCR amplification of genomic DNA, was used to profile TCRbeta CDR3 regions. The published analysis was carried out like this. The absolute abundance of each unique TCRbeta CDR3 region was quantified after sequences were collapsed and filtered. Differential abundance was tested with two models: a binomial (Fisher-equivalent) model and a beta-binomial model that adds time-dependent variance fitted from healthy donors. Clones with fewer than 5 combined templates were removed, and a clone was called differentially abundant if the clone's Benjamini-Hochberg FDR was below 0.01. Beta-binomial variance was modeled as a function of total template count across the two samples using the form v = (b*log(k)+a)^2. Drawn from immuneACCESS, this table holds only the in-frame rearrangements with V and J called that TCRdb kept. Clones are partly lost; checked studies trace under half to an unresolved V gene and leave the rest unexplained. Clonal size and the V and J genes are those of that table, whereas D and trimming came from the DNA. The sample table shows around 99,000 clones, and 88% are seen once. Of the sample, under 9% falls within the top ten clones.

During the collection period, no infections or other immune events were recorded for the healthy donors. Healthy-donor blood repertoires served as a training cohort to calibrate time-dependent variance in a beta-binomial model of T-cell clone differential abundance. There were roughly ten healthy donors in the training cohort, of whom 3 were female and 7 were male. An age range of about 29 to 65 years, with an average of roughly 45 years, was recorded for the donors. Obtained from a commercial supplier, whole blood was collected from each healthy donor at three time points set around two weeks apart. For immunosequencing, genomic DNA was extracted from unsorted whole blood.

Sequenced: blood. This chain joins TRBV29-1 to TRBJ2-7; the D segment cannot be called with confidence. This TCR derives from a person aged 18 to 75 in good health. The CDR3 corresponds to CSVSISGRLDEQYF. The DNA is TGCAGCGTTAGTATCTCCGGCAGGCTCGACGAGCAGTACTTC.